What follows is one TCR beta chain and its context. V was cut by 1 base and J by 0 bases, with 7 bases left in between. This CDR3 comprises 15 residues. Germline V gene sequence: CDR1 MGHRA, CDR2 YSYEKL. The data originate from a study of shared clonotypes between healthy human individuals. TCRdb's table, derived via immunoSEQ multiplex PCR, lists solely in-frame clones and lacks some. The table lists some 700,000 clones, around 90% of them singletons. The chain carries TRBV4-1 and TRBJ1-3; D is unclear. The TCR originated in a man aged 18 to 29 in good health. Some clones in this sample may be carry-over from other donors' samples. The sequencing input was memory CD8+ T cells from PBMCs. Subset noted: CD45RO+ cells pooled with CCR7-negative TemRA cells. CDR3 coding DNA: TGCGCCAGCAGCCAAGTTTACAGCTCTGGAAACACCATATATTTT. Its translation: CASSQVYSSGNTIYF.